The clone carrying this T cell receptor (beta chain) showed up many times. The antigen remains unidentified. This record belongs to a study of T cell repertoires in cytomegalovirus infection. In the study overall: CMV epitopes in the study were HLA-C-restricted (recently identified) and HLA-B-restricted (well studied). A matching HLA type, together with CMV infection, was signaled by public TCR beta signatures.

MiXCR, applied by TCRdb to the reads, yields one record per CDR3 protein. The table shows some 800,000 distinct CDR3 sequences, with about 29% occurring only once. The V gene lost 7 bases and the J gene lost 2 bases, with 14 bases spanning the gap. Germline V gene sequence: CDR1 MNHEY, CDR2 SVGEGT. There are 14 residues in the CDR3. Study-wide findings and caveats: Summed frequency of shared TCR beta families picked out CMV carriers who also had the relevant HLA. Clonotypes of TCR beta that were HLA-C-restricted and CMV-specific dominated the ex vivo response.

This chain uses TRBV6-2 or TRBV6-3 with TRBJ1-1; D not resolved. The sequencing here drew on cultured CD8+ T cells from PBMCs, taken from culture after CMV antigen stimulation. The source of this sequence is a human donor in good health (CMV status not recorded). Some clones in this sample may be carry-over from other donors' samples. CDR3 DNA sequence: TGTGCCAGCAACTTTCCGGGCCTTAACACTGAAGCTTTCTTT. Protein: CASNFPGLNTEAFF.